Listed here are 14 T cell receptor beta chains from one sample, sequenced in a study of shared clonotypes between healthy human individuals. Positive CCR7 selection of CD45RO-negative cells yielded the naive CD8 cells, and terminally differentiated effector memory CD45RA+ cells were excluded. Sequencing used immunoSEQ multiplex PCR; TCRdb keeps in-frame clones, though not all of them. The sample has approximately 740,000 clones, nearly 95% seen once; the top ten hold 24%. The material sequenced was naive CD8+ T cells sorted from blood. The receptor source for this set is a young man in good health.

The chain combines TRBV9 with TRBJ2-5; perhaps TRBD1 as D (6 bases). The V gene lost 0 bases and the J gene lost 4 bases, with 16 bases spanning the gap. CDR1 is SGDLS and CDR2 is YYNGEE in the germline V gene. There are 16 residues in the CDR3. CDR3 in amino acids: CASSVGTQGTRETQYF. CDR3 sequence (DNA): TGTGCCAGCAGCGTAGGAACACAGGGAACTCGAGAGACCCAGTACTTC.

This clone was detected only once. CDR3 DNA sequence: TGTGCCAGCAGTCGCTTGGACAGATACCAAGAGACCCAGTACTTC. This encodes CASSRLDRYQETQYF. The V call is TRBV28, the J call TRBJ2-5, with D possibly TRBD1 on 6 matching bases. Trimming removed 5 bases from V and 0 bases from J, with 13 bases in between. The V gene's germline CDR1 is MDHEN and CDR2 SYDVKM. CDR3 length equals 15 residues.

The V gene is TRBV7-8, the J gene TRBJ2-1, with D perhaps matching TRBD2 (6 bases). V lost 8 bases, J lost 8 bases, and 13 bases lay in between. The CDR3 contains 12 residues. Germline V gene lookup returns CDR1 SGHVS and CDR2 FQNEAQ. The CDR3 spells CASSGGWDEQFF. The CDR3 nucleotides are TGTGCCAGCTCCGGGGGTTGGGATGAGCAGTTCTTC. The full variable domain, rest sourced from reference TRBV7-8 and TRBJ2-1, is GAGVSQSPRYKVAKRGQDVALRCDPISGHVSLFWYQQALGQGPEFLTYFQNEAQLDKSGLPSDRFFAERPEGSVSTLKIQRTQQEDSAVYLCASSGGWDEQFFGPGTRLTVL.

V is TRBV28 and J is TRBJ2-6, with unresolved D. The germline gives CDR1 MDHEN, CDR2 SYDVKM. V gave up 8 bases and J gave up 3 bases, with 8 bases separating them. CDR3 length: 13 residues. Here the CDR3 DNA reads TGTGCCAGCTGGGCTGGTGGGGCCAACGTCCTGACTTTC. Amino acids: CASWAGGANVLTF.

The V gene is TRBV6-5, the J gene TRBJ2-1, with a weak D call TRBD2 (6 bases). Germline V gene data show CDR1 as MNHEY and CDR2 as SVGAGI. This CDR3 spans 13 amino acids. Trimming took off 5 bases at V and 1 base at J, with 6 bases between the two ends. The CDR3 loop is CASSGGSYNEQFF. CDR3 in DNA: TGTGCCAGCAGTGGGGGGTCCTACAATGAGCAGTTCTTC.

The V call is TRBV4-1, the J call TRBJ1-2; TRBD1 matches 12 bases. CDR1 and CDR2 (germline): MGHRA, YSYEKL. The CDR3 sequence is 18 residues long. Losses at the gene ends were 0 bases for V and 6 bases for J; bases not matched to a gene: 11. CDR3: CASSQDSTGTGGYDGYTF. Written as DNA, the CDR3 is TGCGCCAGCAGCCAAGACTCTACCGGGACAGGGGGCTACGATGGCTACACCTTC.

This chain links TRBV25-1 with TRBJ2-7, with D possibly TRBD2 on 7 matching bases. Trimming stripped 1 base from V and 6 bases from J, with 16 bases between. The CDR3 consists of 15 residues. CDR1 and CDR2 (germline): MGHDK, SYGVNS. CDR3 protein: CASSEWVRGGSEQYF. In nucleotides, the CDR3 is TGTGCCAGCAGTGAATGGGTCAGGGGAGGGTCCGAGCAGTACTTC.

The chain joins TRBV7-9 to TRBJ1-4; 7 nucleotides agree with TRBD1. The V gene end was trimmed by 5 bases and the J gene end by 4 bases; junction bases not matched to a gene: 13. This CDR3 contains 17 residues. CDR1 and CDR2 (germline): SEHNR, FQNEAQ (reference sequence). The CDR3 protein is CASSPMLLRDSNEKLFF. Here the CDR3 DNA reads TGTGCCAGCAGCCCGATGTTACTACGGGACAGTAATGAAAAACTGTTTTTT. Using reference TRBV7-9 and TRBJ1-4 for the parts outside the CDR3, the full variable domain is DTGVSQNPRHKITKRGQNVTFRCDPISEHNRLYWYRQTLGQGPEFLTYFQNEAQLEKSRLLSDRFSAERPKGSFSTLEIQRTEQGDSAMYLCASSPMLLRDSNEKLFFGSGTQLSVL.

This clone was recorded at least ten times. V is TRBV30 and J is TRBJ2-7; 8 positions match TRBD1. The V gene's germline CDR1 is GTSNPN and CDR2 SVGIG (reference sequence). The junction had 9 bases not matched to a gene; V was cut back by 4 bases and J by 1 base. CDR3 length: 15 amino acids. The CDR3 protein is CAWTPRTGISYEQYF. The CDR3 bases are TGTGCCTGGACCCCAAGGACAGGGATTTCCTACGAGCAGTACTTC.

Of note for this clone: The sample contains more than one DNA sequence encoding this CDR3. The chain uses TRBV7-2 and TRBJ1-1; D is unclear. Germline V lookup: CDR1 SGHTA, CDR2 FQGNSA. The CDR3 sequence is 13 residues long. Trimming cost V 1 base and J 1 base, with 4 bases left between them. The CDR3 DNA reads TGTGCCAGCAGCTTAGTACCGAACACTGAAGCTTTCTTT. This encodes CASSLVPNTEAFF.

The chain recombines TRBV10-1 with TRBJ2-7, with 9 bases fitting TRBD2. The germline CDR1 and CDR2 sequences are WNHNN and SYGVQD (reference sequence). CDR3 length: 17 amino acids. Trimming at V came to 5 bases and at J to 5 bases, leaving 16 bases not matched to a gene. CDR3: CASSTGSGLAGRDEQYF. For the CDR3, the DNA is TGCGCCAGCAGTACAGGATCCGGGCTAGCGGGAAGGGACGAGCAGTACTTC.

The chain recombines TRBV7-3 with TRBJ2-3; 9 nucleotides match TRBD1. The V gene's germline CDR1 is SGHTA and CDR2 FQGTGA. J was trimmed by 3 bases and V by 4 bases; bases with no gene match: 11. The CDR3 is 17 residues long. In nucleotides, the CDR3 is TGTGCCAGCAGCTCGTTCCCTCCGGGACAGGGAACAGATACGCAGTATTTT. Translated, it gives CASSSFPPGQGTDTQYF.

This rearrangement joins TRBV29-1 to TRBJ1-2; D is uncertain. The CDR3 totals 11 residues. Germline lookup yields CDR1 SQVTM and CDR2 ANQGSEA. Trimming shortened V by 5 bases and J by 4 bases, and 8 bases separated the two germline ends. The CDR3: CSVREAYGYTF. The CDR3 DNA sequence: TGCAGCGTTCGGGAGGCCTATGGCTACACCTTC.

The chain has TRBV7-8 and TRBJ2-1; D ambiguous. Trimming pared 1 base from V and 9 bases from J, leaving 10 bases between. The CDR3 consists of 13 residues. Germline V gene lookup returns CDR1 SGHVS and CDR2 FQNEAQ. The CDR3 nucleotides read TGTGCCAGCAGCTTAGAAGTGGGTGGTGAGCAGTTCTTC. It encodes CASSLEVGGEQFF.